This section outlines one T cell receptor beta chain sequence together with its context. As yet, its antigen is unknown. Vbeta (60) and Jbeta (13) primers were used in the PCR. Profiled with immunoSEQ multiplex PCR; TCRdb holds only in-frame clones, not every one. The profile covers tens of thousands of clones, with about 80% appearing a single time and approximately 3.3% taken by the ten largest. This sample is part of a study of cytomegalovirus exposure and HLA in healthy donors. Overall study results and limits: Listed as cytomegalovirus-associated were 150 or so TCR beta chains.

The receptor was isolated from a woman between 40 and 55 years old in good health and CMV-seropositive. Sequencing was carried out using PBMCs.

The CDR3 sequence: CASSFQDRGPYEQYF. The CDR3 bases are TGTGCCAGCAGCTTCCAGGACAGGGGACCCTACGAGCAGTACTTC. The chain employs TRBV5-6 and TRBJ2-7; 9 bases fit TRBD1. The CDR3 has 15 residues. Germline CDR1 SGHDT, CDR2 YYEEEE. With V trimmed by 2 bases and J by 2 bases, 5 bases remained unmatched.